The clone carrying this T cell receptor beta chain came up many times. The antigen remains unidentified. Using a J-beta primer mix together with a sample-barcoded 5' primer, a second PCR was run for roughly 7 to 11 cycles. One entry per CDR3 protein, called by TCRdb with MiXCR from the 5' RACE reads. Of about 1.7 million distinct CDR3 sequences listed, about 28% are singletons. The CDR3 runs 17 residues. The germline V gene encodes CDR1 MNHEY and CDR2 SVGEGT. Trimming cost V 6 bases and J 2 bases, with 23 bases left between them. These data originate in a study of blood T cells in healthy people across ages. Whole-study findings and limits: Bulk PBMC profiling left naive and antigen-experienced comparisons inconclusive. Age brought a roughly linear fall in TCR beta diversity measured per million T cells.

Sequencing input: blood. The genes are TRBV6-2 or TRBV6-3 and TRBJ2-7; TRBD1 is a possible D gene (6 bases). The sequence was collected from a young woman in good health. CDR3: CASRHREDRAVTYEQYF. The CDR3 bases are TGTGCCAGCAGGCACAGGGAAGACCGAGCGGTGACCTACGAGCAGTACTTC.